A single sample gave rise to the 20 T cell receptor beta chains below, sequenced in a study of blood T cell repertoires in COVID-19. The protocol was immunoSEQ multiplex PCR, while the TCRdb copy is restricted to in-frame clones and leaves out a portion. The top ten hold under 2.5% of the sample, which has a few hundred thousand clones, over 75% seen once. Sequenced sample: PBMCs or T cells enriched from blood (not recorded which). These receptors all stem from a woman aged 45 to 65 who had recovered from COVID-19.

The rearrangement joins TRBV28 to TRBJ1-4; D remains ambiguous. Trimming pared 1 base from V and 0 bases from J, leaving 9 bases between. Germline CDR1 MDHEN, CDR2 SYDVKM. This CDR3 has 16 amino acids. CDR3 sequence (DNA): TGTGCCAGCAGTTTATTCAGATATGCAACTAATGAAAAACTGTTTTTT. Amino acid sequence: CASSLFRYATNEKLFF. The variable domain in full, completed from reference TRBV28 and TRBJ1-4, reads DVKVTQSSRYLVKRTGEKVFLECVQDMDHENMFWYRQDPGLGLRLIYFSYDVKMKEKGDIPEGYSVSREKKERFSLILESASTNQTSMYLCASSLFRYATNEKLFFGSGTQLSVL.

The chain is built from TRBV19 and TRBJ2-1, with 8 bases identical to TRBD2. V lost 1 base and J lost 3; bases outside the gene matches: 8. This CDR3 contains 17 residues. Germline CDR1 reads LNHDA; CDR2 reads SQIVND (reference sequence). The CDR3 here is CASSIGSGNRFYNEQFF. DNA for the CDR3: TGTGCCAGTAGTATAGGTAGCGGGAACCGGTTCTACAATGAGCAGTTCTTC. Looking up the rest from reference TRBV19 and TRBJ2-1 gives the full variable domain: DGGITQSPKYLFRKEGQNVTLSCEQNLNHDAMYWYRQDPGQGLRLIYYSQIVNDFQKGDIAEGYSVSREKKESFPLTVTSAQKNPTAFYLCASSIGSGNRFYNEQFFGPGTRLTVL.

The CDR3 DNA follows: TGTGCCAGCAGCTTGGGCGCCTTCGGGACCTACGAGCAGTACTTC. Translation: CASSLGAFGTYEQYF. The chain uses TRBV5-4 and TRBJ2-7; TRBD2 might be the D (5 bases). V was shortened by 0 bases and J by 2 bases, with 12 bases between the two germline ends. This CDR3 is built from 15 residues. CDR1 SGHNT and CDR2 YYREEE come from the germline V gene (reference sequence).

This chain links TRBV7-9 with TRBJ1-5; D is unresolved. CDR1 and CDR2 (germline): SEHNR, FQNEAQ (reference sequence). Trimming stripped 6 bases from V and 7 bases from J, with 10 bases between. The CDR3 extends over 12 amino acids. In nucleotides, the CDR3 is TGTGCCAGCAGTCTCAGGTTCCAGCCCCAGCATTTT. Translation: CASSLRFQPQHF.

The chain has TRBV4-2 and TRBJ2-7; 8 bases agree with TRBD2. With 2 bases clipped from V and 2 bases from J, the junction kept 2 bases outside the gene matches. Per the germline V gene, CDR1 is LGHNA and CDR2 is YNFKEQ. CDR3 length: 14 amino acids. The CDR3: CASSQHSGTYEQYF. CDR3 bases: TGTGCCAGCAGCCAACATAGCGGGACCTACGAGCAGTACTTC.

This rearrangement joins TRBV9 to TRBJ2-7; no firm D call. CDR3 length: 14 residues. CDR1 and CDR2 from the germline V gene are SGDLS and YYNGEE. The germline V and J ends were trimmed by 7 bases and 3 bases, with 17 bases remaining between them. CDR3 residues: CASLPNPDFYEQYF. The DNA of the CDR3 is TGTGCCAGCCTCCCCAATCCCGACTTCTACGAGCAGTACTTC.

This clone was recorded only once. This CDR3 reads CASRVDSAYGYTF. The CDR3 DNA reads as TGTGCCAGCAGGGTGGACAGTGCCTATGGCTACACCTTC. The chain joins TRBV2 to TRBJ1-2; possible D gene TRBD1, 6 bases. Trimming pared 6 bases from V and 4 bases from J, leaving 12 bases between. Germline V gene sequence: CDR1 SNHLY, CDR2 FYNNEI. This CDR3 is built from 13 residues.

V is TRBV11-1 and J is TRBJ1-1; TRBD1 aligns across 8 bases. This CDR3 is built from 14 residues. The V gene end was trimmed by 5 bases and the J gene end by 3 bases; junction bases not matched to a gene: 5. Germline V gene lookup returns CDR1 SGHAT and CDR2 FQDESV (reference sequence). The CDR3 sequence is CASSLDRGDTEAFF. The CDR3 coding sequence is TGTGCCAGCAGCCTCGACAGGGGAGACACTGAAGCTTTCTTT.

As DNA, the CDR3 is TGCGCCAGCAGTGAGGGAGGCGGGTATGGCTACACCTTC. Amino acid sequence: CASSEGGGYGYTF. The chain uses TRBV10-1 and TRBJ1-2; D unclear. The germline CDR1 and CDR2 sequences are WNHNN and SYGVQD (reference sequence). Between the trimmed V and J ends, which lost 2 bases and 5 bases, there was a span of 9 bases. The CDR3 is 13 residues long.

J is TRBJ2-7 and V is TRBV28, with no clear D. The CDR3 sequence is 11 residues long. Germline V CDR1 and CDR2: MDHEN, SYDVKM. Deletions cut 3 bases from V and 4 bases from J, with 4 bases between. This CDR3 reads CASSLEYEQYF. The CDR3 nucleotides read TGTGCCAGCAGTTTGGAGTACGAGCAGTACTTC.

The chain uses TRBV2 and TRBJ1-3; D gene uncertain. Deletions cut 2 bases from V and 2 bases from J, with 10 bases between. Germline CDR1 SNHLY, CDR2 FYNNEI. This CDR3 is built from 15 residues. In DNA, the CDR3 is TGTGCCAGCAGTGAATGGCCCGATACTGGAAACACCATATATTTT. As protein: CASSEWPDTGNTIYF.

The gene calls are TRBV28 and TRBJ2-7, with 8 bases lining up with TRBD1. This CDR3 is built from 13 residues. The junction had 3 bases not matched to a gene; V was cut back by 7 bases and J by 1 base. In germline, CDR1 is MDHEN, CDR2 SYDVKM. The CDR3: CASTRTGSYEQYF. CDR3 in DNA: TGTGCCAGCACGAGGACAGGGTCCTACGAGCAGTACTTC.

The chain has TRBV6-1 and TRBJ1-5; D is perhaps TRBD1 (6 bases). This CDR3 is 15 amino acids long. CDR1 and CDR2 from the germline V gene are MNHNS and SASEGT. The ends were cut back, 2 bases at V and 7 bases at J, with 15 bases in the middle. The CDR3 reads CASSENVGAWQPQHF. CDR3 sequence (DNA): TGTGCCAGCAGTGAAAATGTGGGGGCTTGGCAGCCCCAGCATTTT.

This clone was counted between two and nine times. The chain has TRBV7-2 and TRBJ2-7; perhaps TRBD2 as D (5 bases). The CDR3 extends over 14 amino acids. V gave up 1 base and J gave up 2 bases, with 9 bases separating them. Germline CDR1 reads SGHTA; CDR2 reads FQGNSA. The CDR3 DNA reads TGTGCCAGCAGCTTAGATCCGGGAACCTACGAGCAGTACTTC. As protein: CASSLDPGTYEQYF.

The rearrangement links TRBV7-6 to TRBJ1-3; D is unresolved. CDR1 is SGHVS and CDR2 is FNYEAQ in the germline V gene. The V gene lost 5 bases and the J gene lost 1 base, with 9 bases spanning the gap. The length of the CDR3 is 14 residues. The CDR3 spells CASSAGRSGNTIYF. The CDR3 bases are TGTGCCAGCAGCGCAGGTAGATCTGGAAACACCATATATTTT.

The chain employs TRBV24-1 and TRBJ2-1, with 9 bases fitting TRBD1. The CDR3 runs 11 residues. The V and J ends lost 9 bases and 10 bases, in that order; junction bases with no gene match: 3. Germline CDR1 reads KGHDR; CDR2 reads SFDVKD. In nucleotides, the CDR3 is TGTGCCACCCGGGACAGGGACGAGCAGTTCTTC. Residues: CATRDRDEQFF.

The CDR3 DNA reads as TGTGCCACCAGCAGCGGAACAGGGACGAATTCACCCCTCCACTTT. This encodes CATSSGTGTNSPLHF. This chain connects TRBV15 to TRBJ1-6; TRBD1 might be the D (6 bases). CDR1 and CDR2 from the germline V gene are LNHNV and YYDKDF (reference sequence). V was clipped by 3 bases and J by 7 bases, with 13 bases between them. CDR3 length: 15 amino acids. The whole variable domain, remainder taken from reference TRBV15 and TRBJ1-6, is DAMVIQNPRYQVTQFGKPVTLSCSQTLNHNVMYWYQQKSSQAPKLLFHYYDKDFNNEADTPDNFQSRRPNTSFCFLDIRSPGLGDTAMYLCATSSGTGTNSPLHFGNGTRLTVT.

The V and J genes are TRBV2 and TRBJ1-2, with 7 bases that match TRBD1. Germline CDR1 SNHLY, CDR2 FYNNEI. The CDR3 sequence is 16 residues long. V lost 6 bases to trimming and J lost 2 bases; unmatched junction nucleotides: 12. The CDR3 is CASSVNRQGANYGYTF. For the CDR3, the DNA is TGTGCCAGCAGCGTAAATCGACAGGGAGCCAACTATGGCTACACCTTC.

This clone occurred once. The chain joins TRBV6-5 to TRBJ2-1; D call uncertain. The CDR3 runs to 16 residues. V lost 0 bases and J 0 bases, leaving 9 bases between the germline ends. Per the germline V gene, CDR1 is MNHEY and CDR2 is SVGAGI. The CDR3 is CASSYSLESSYNEQFF. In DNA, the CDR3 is TGTGCCAGCAGTTACTCTCTGGAGAGCTCCTACAATGAGCAGTTCTTC.

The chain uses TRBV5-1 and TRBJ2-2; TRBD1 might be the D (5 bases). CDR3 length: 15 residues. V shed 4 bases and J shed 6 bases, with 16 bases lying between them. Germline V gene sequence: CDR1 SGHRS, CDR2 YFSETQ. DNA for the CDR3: TGCGCCAGCAGCGAAACGACAGCAACACCCGGGGAGCTGTTTTTT. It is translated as CASSETTATPGELFF.